This T cell receptor beta chain was recovered during a study of OX40 agonist ivuxolimab in advanced cancers. In the study overall: At doses from 0.01 to 10 mg/kg, patients were given intravenous ivuxolimab every 2 weeks. One patient with hepatocellular carcinoma and two with cutaneous melanoma, three in all, had partial responses.

Profiled with immunoSEQ multiplex PCR; TCRdb holds only in-frame clones, not every one. The repertoire includes about 8,000 clones, 55% to 85% of them detected once, and roughly half sits in the top ten. Regarding this clone: Its antigen remains unknown.

Whole-study results and caveats: Blood T cells, both CD4+ and CD8+, expanded clonally by week 6 at 0.1 to 3.0 mg/kg.

V trimming: 4 bases; J trimming: 2 bases; junction bases outside the gene matches: 5. There are 14 residues in the CDR3. Germline V CDR1 and CDR2: MNHEY, SMNVEV (reference sequence). This clonotype was obtained from an adult with an advanced solid tumor such as melanoma, head and neck, liver or kidney cancer. The input for sequencing was CD4+ or CD8+ T cells sorted from blood, taken in a trial of the OX40 agonist ivuxolimab. The rearrangement joins TRBV27 to TRBJ2-7; 7 positions match TRBD1. CDR3 region: CASSWRQGAYEQYF. The CDR3 DNA reads TGTGCCAGCAGTTGGAGACAGGGAGCCTACGAGCAGTACTTC.